The 7 T cell receptor beta chains below were found in one sample sequenced in a study of metastatic and nonmetastatic thyroid tumors. TCRdb reanalyzed the PCR reads with MiXCR. The table lists about 39,000 clones, about 17% of them singletons. Each patient went into thyroid surgery without having received any treatment. Sequencing input: blood. The receptors shown here come from a female donor with papillary thyroid cancer or a benign thyroid nodule (not recorded which). Some clones in this sample may be carry-over from other donors' samples.

The gene calls are TRBV11-2 and TRBJ2-6, with 7 positions matching TRBD1. CDR1 is SGHAT and CDR2 is FQNNGV in the germline V gene. CDR3 length: 18 residues. The V segment lost 4 bases and the J segment 5 bases; nucleotides outside the gene matches: 14. The CDR3 DNA reads as TGTGCCAGCAGCTCCGACAGGGCTGATCAATCTTGGGCCAACGTCCTGACTTTC. It is translated as CASSSDRADQSWANVLTF.

The chain uses TRBV28 and TRBJ1-1, with D maybe TRBD1 (5 bases). From germline, CDR1 is MDHEN and CDR2 SYDVKM. Trimming left V 8 bases short and J 4 bases short, with 11 bases between. This CDR3 spans 12 amino acids. This CDR3 is CASGGVGTEAFF. The CDR3, as DNA: TGTGCCAGCGGAGGGGTTGGCACTGAAGCTTTCTTT.

The chain employs TRBV7-3 and TRBJ1-1; 7 bases align to TRBD1. Germline V gene sequence: CDR1 SGHTA, CDR2 FQGTGA. This CDR3 comprises 16 residues. The J segment lost 4 bases and the V segment lost 5 bases, leaving 13 bases of the junction unmatched. In DNA, the CDR3 is TGTGCCAGCAGCGCCCAATCAGGGGGATTGTTCACTGAAGCTTTCTTT. Translated: CASSAQSGGLFTEAFF.

This clone appeared many times. A read error is possible here, since a much larger clone lies one base away. Within the sample, other DNA sequences also encode this same CDR3. The genes are TRBV11-2 and TRBJ1-3; D is unresolved. Trimming cost V 3 bases and J 6 bases, with 12 bases left between them. CDR3 size: 14 residues. The germline CDR1 and CDR2 sequences are SGHAT and FQNNGV. The CDR3 sequence is CASSLAALENTIYF. The DNA of the CDR3 is TGTGCCAGCAGCTTGGCAGCATTGGAAAACACCATATATTTT.

This clone was observed many times. This chain links TRBV30 with TRBJ2-2; D call uncertain. Trimming shortened V by 4 bases and J by 4 bases, and 7 bases separated the two germline ends. Germline-derived CDR1 and CDR2 are GTSNPN and SVGIG (reference sequence). The CDR3 is 12 residues long. CDR3 region: CAWIVGTGELFF. CDR3 DNA: TGTGCCTGGATTGTTGGCACCGGGGAGCTGTTTTTT.

This clone was detected many times. The chain has TRBV6-1 and TRBJ2-1; 7 positions agree with TRBD1. V was clipped by 4 bases and J by 6 bases; unmatched bases: 12. The CDR3 length is 16 residues. Germline V gives CDR1 MNHNS, CDR2 SASEGT. CDR3 in DNA: TGTGCCAGCAGTGCTTGGGACAGCGAAATCCTCAATGAGCAGTTCTTC. This codes for CASSAWDSEILNEQFF.

The chain joins TRBV12-3 or TRBV12-4 to TRBJ1-1; 7 nucleotides match TRBD1. CDR3 length: 15 residues. V lost 4 bases and J lost 0; bases outside the gene matches: 5. The chain's CDR3 is CASSSRTGLNTEAFF. The CDR3 DNA follows: TGTGCCAGCAGTTCCAGGACAGGTTTGAACACTGAAGCTTTCTTT.